This entry describes one T cell receptor (beta chain). Its cognate antigen has yet to be identified. Base qualities are not at hand, and no much larger clone is one base apart. This sample was taken from a study of human T cells and chemical hapten exposure (dated by TCRdb to the early 2020s). General notes on the study: For sensitization, 2% DPC in acetone was applied to a 2 cm by 2 cm area of upper inner arm skin. Patients additionally received weekly therapeutic DPC doses to the scalp throughout the approximately 24-week study period. Patch testing was performed on the upper back with Finn chambers containing 0.01% DPC, and the patch tests were scored after 6 days according to International Contact Dermatitis Research Group standards. The patient cohort, mostly female, included alopecia areata with under or over 50% scalp involvement, alopecia totalis and alopecia universalis. Libraries were combined into a pool for sequencing, and differences in TCR yield between samples came mainly from small differences in library volumes within the pool. In alopecia patients, the study followed how the peripheral blood TCR repertoire changed in vivo over primary and secondary sensitization to diphenylcyclopropenone (DPC), a hapten. Blood samples were taken from patients before sensitization (week 0) and then at 2, 6 and about 24 weeks after DPC sensitization. About 27 alopecia patients gave blood for TCR sequencing at one to four time points (pre-sensitization, 2, 6 and 24 weeks).

Read against the paper, the sample's time point label means: pre-sensitization, week 0. Reading the label with the study, this specimen's treatment or condition is: therapeutic diphenylcyclopropenone sensitization with weekly scalp DPC. At each patch-test visit, blood was drawn before the patch test was applied. To be eligible, patients had to be aged 18 to 70, diagnosed with alopecia and judged suitable for DPC therapy, while pregnant patients were excluded. Unfractionated whole blood was collected in Tempus Blood RNA tubes, and total RNA was extracted from that blood. Library preparation was by RACE. The instrument was a NextSeq 500. Library preparation attached unique molecular identifiers to individual cDNA molecules for quantitative, reproducible TCR counting. Both TCR alpha and TCR beta chains were sequenced from each blood RNA sample. As for the original processing: The median number of TCRs per sample was 85,000 to 100,000, ranging from about 20,000 to 700,000. V, J and CDR3 annotation of the TCR reads was carried out using the Decombinator software suite. Every sample was subsampled to the same number of TCRs (28,000) for the PS versus PT1 abundance plots. TCRs were defined as expanded if absent before sensitization and observed at least eight times at the 2-week time point. The public reads were reanalyzed by TCRdb: fastp trimming at Q25, MiXCR alignment, in-frame beta chains only. When rows share a CDR3 protein, they turn into one entry using the most common DNA and genes. These V and J calls are TCRdb output, not the study's own analysis. The sample includes 240,000 or so distinct CDR3 sequences, with about 8.6% observed a single time. Less than 3% of the sample lies in the top ten.

What the study reported, not specific to this receptor: All patients had alopecia, a presumed autoimmune disease, so their immune response might differ from that of healthy individuals. Significantly more large CDR3 similarity clusters were formed by expanded TCRs than by pre-sensitization or healthy control sets, consistent with antigen-driven responses. Repeated subsampling changed both the strength of the expansion versus patch-test correlation and the threshold at which that correlation became significant. DPC sensitization did not change how many TCRs were above 1 in 1000 frequency, and no evidence was found of alterations in global repertoire structure. Patch test score was positively correlated with the number of PT1 expanded TCRs, with significance at thresholds 8, 16 and 32 but not at 4.

V is shortened by 4 bases, J by 0 bases, and the region joining them spans 7 bases. The CDR3 goes from the cysteine to the phenylalanine over 14 residues. Solely the CDR3 DNA is kept, with 42 bases framed from the first base. CDR1 and CDR2 were assigned from the germline V gene as ENHRY and SYGVKD. The chain links TRBV10-3 with TRBJ2-1; no D gene call is confident. The clonotype comes from a woman aged 40-49 years with alopecia areata. Some clones in this sample may be carry-over from other donors' samples. The material was whole blood, obtained in connection with sensitization to the hapten diphenylcyclopropenone (DPC). The nucleotide sequence reads as follows: TGTGCCATCAGTGTAGACTCCTCCTACAATGAGCAGTTCTTC. Translated, this gives CAISVDSSYNEQFF.